Below, 17 T cell receptor beta chains from the same sample are listed, as sequenced in a study of cytomegalovirus exposure and HLA in healthy donors. Amplification used 60 Vbeta primers and 13 Jbeta primers. Method: immunoSEQ multiplex PCR; TCRdb's copy keeps in-frame clones and lacks some. The sample shows 130,000 to 150,000 clones, roughly 79% of them seen only once. Sequenced sample: PBMCs. The receptors come from a woman in her 40s in good health and CMV-seropositive.

The chain has TRBV11-2 and TRBJ2-7, with 10 bases identical to TRBD2. CDR1 is SGHAT, CDR2 FQNNGV, per germline. This CDR3 is 15 amino acids long. With 2 bases clipped from V and 5 bases from J, the junction kept 6 bases outside the gene matches. DNA of the CDR3: TGTGCCAGCAGCTTAAGGGGACTAGCGATCCACGAGCAGTACTTC. It translates to CASSLRGLAIHEQYF.

The J gene is TRBJ1-2, the V gene TRBV16; D unresolved. Trimming shortened V by 4 bases and J by 13 bases, and 22 bases separated the two germline ends. CDR1 and CDR2 from the germline V gene are KGHSY and FQNENV. The CDR3 covers 14 residues. The CDR3 sequence: CASSPLPYGTGGTF. The DNA for the CDR3 is TGTGCCAGCAGCCCCCTCCCGTACGGCACGGGTGGCACCTTC.

The chain links TRBV5-1 to TRBJ2-1; 7 bases line up with TRBD1. The CDR3 is 15 amino acids. V was clipped by 2 bases and J by 4 bases; unmatched bases: 6. Germline-derived CDR1 and CDR2 are SGHRS and YFSETQ. The CDR3 DNA follows: TGCGCCAGCAGCTTAGGACAGGCGACATACAATGAGCAGTTCTTC. As protein: CASSLGQATYNEQFF.

The J gene is TRBJ2-1, the V gene TRBV5-1, with 10 bases aligning to TRBD2. With 4 bases clipped from V and 7 bases from J, the junction kept 5 bases outside the gene matches. CDR3 length: 14 amino acids. Germline assignment: CDR1 SGHRS and CDR2 YFSETQ. CDR3 coding DNA: TGCGCCAGCAGCCGCCAACTAGCGGGGAATGAGCAGTTCTTC. Its protein product is CASSRQLAGNEQFF.

This clone occurred a few times. The chain combines TRBV5-1 with TRBJ1-1; maybe TRBD1 (6 bases). The CDR3 is 15 residues long. V lost 4 bases and J 0 bases, leaving 13 bases between the germline ends. Germline CDR1 is SGHRS and CDR2 is YFSETQ. For the CDR3, the DNA is TGCGCCAGCAGCCCCGGACAGCAGATGAACACTGAAGCTTTCTTT. As protein: CASSPGQQMNTEAFF.

The chain has TRBV5-1 and TRBJ2-2; 8 bases are shared with TRBD2. Trimming at V came to 4 bases and at J to 6 bases, leaving 5 bases not matched to a gene. The CDR3 extends over 14 amino acids. CDR1 is SGHRS and CDR2 is YFSETQ in the germline V gene. The CDR3, as DNA: TGCGCCAGCAGCACAAGCGGGGGCGCCGGGGAGCTGTTTTTT. Its protein product is CASSTSGGAGELFF.

CDR3 loop: CASSTGGSTDTQYF. The CDR3 DNA reads as TGTGCCAGTAGTACGGGAGGGAGCACAGATACGCAGTATTTT. The V and J genes are TRBV19 and TRBJ2-3, with TRBD2 identical over 8 bases. The V segment lost 4 bases and the J segment 0 bases; nucleotides outside the gene matches: 0. Germline-derived CDR1 and CDR2 are LNHDA and SQIVND (reference sequence). The CDR3 loop spans 14 amino acids.

V and J are TRBV18 and TRBJ1-1, with a possible D match to TRBD1 (6 bases). The CDR3 has 14 amino acids. The germline V and J ends were trimmed by 6 bases and 7 bases, with 18 bases remaining between them. Germline CDR1 and CDR2: KGHSH and LQKENI. CDR3 nucleotides: TGTGCCAGCTCCCCATTGTCGGGGGGCGATGAAGCTTTCTTT. This sequence encodes CASSPLSGGDEAFF.

This clone was detected only a few times. This chain uses TRBV6-1 with TRBJ1-4; maybe TRBD1 (5 bases). CDR3 length: 14 residues. Trimming cost V 5 bases and J 7 bases, with 14 bases left between them. Per germline, CDR1 MNHNS and CDR2 SASEGT. The CDR3 DNA reads TGTGCCAGCAGTCCCAACCTAAGGGGTGAAAAACTGTTTTTT. Translation gives CASSPNLRGEKLFF.

This chain connects TRBV5-6 to TRBJ1-2, with TRBD1 as a possible D gene (5 bases). CDR3 length: 13 residues. Deletions cut 4 bases from V and 4 bases from J, with 11 bases between. The germline gives CDR1 SGHDT, CDR2 YYEEEE. The CDR3 protein is CASSPGEAYGYTF. In nucleotides, the CDR3 is TGTGCCAGCAGCCCGGGGGAGGCCTATGGCTACACCTTC.

The chain combines TRBV29-1 with TRBJ1-4; TRBD1 is a possible D gene (6 bases). The CDR3 sequence is 15 residues long. The germline V gene encodes CDR1 SQVTM and CDR2 ANQGSEA. V lost 7 bases and J lost 5, with 20 bases in between. The CDR3 DNA sequence: TGCAGCGCTAACTTTTTCCAGGGGACCAATGAAAAACTGTTTTTT. Its protein product is CSANFFQGTNEKLFF.

The genes are TRBV2 and TRBJ1-5; 7 nucleotides agree with TRBD1. Germline V gene sequence: CDR1 SNHLY, CDR2 FYNNEI. The junction had 7 bases not matched to a gene; V was cut back by 6 bases and J by 2 bases. The CDR3 runs 15 residues. Written as DNA, the CDR3 is TGTGCCAGCAGAGAGATTACAGGGGGCAATCAGCCCCAGCATTTT. Its translation: CASREITGGNQPQHF.

CDR3 DNA: TGCGCCAGCAGCCCGGGAAGCGGGACCGGGGGCGATGAGCAGTTCTTC. Encoded protein: CASSPGSGTGGDEQFF. V usage is TRBV5-1 and J usage is TRBJ2-1, with a tentative D call TRBD2 (7 bases). The CDR3 covers 16 residues. The germline V gene has CDR1 SGHRS and CDR2 YFSETQ. V gave up 4 bases and J gave up 8 bases, with 22 bases separating them. Full variable domain (missing parts from reference TRBV5-1 and TRBJ2-1): KAGVTQTPRYLIKTRGQQVTLSCSPISGHRSVSWYQQTPGQGLQFLFEYFSETQRNKGNFPGRFSGRQFSNSRSEMNVSTLELGDSALYLCASSPGSGTGGDEQFFGPGTRLTVL.

The rearrangement joins TRBV5-6 to TRBJ1-1; 7 bases map to TRBD1. This CDR3 is built from 16 residues. Trimming cost V 4 bases and J 0 bases; bases outside gene matches: 9. Germline V gene sequence: CDR1 SGHDT, CDR2 YYEEEE. The CDR3 protein is CASSGWTGLLNTEAFF. CDR3 coding DNA: TGTGCCAGCAGCGGCTGGACAGGACTATTGAACACTGAAGCTTTCTTT.

This chain connects TRBV6-5 to TRBJ1-5, with a tentative D call TRBD1 (5 bases). Germline V lookup: CDR1 MNHEY, CDR2 SVGAGI. The germline V and J ends were trimmed by 0 bases and 5 bases, with 8 bases remaining between them. This CDR3 has 14 residues. The CDR3 nucleotides read TGTGCCAGCAGTTACTCCGACAGCGATCAGCCCCAGCATTTT. It encodes CASSYSDSDQPQHF.

The V and J genes are TRBV11-3 and TRBJ1-1; D is ambiguous. Germline V gene sequence: CDR1 SGHNT, CDR2 YENEEA. The CDR3 is 13 amino acids. Trimming took 5 bases from V and 5 from J, leaving 12 bases between them. The CDR3 loop is CASSPSSGTEAFF. Written as DNA, the CDR3 is TGTGCCAGCAGCCCCTCCTCCGGGACTGAAGCTTTCTTT.

The chain couples TRBV15 to TRBJ1-1; unclear D gene. The CDR3 length is 13 residues. The germline gives CDR1 LNHNV, CDR2 YYDKDF (reference sequence). The V and J ends lost 5 bases and 1 base respectively, with 8 bases between them. Here the CDR3 reads CATSWQSNTEAFF. The CDR3 DNA follows: TGTGCCACCAGCTGGCAGTCGAACACTGAAGCTTTCTTT.